The source of this T cell receptor (beta chain) is a study of T cell repertoires in cytomegalovirus infection. Via MiXCR, TCRdb re-called the reads, giving one row per CDR3 protein. This table has approximately 140,000 distinct CDR3 sequences, 5.5% to 7% appearing once. This clonotype was detected ten times or more. V trimming: 2 bases; J trimming: 2 bases; junction bases outside the gene matches: 2. Germline CDR1 and CDR2: SGHTS and YDEGEE. The CDR3 runs to 14 residues. Sequencing used PBMCs. The rearrangement uses TRBV5-8 and TRBJ2-3, with 7 positions matching TRBD2. This clonotype was sampled from a human donor in good health (CMV status not recorded). Some clones in this sample may be carry-over from other donors' samples. The CDR3 DNA reads TGTGCCAGCAGCTTCGGACTAGACACAGATACGCAGTATTTT. Protein: CASSFGLDTDTQYF. The full variable domain, completed using reference TRBV5-8 and TRBJ2-3, is EAGVTQSPTHLIKTRGQQATLRCSPISGHTSVYWYQQALGLGLQFLLWYDEGEERNRGNFPPRFSGRQFPNYSSELNVNALELEDSALYLCASSFGLDTDTQYFGPGTRLTVL.